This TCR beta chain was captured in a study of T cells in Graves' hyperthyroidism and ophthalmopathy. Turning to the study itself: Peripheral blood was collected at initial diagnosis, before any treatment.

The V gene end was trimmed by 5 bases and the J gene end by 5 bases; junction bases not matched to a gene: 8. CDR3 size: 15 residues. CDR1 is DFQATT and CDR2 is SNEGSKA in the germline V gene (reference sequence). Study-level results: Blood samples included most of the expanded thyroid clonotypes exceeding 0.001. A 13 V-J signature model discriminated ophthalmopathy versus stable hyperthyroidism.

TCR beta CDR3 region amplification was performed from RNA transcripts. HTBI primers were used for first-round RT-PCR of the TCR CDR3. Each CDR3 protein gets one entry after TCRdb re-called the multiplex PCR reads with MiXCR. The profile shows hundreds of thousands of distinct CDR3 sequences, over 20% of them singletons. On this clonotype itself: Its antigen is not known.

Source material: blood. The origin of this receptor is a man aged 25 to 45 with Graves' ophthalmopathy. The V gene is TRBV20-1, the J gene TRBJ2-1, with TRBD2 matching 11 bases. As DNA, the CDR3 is TGCAGTGCTTCTACAGTAGCGGGAGGGGACAATGAGCAGTTCTTC. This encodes CSASTVAGGDNEQFF.